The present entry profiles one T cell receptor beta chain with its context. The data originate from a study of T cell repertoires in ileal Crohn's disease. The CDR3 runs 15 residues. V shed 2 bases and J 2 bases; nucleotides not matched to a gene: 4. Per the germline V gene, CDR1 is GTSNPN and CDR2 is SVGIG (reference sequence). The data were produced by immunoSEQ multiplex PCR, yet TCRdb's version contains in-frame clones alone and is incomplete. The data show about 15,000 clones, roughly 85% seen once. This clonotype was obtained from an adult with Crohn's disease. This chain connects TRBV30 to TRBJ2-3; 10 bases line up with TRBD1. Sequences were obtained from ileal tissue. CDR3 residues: CAWSPGTGVTDTQYF. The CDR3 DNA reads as TGTGCCTGGAGTCCCGGGACAGGGGTCACAGATACGCAGTATTTT.